The rows below give T cell receptor beta chains drawn from one sample of a study of blood T cells in healthy people across ages. TCRdb re-derived calls from the 5' RACE reads in MiXCR, one entry per CDR3 protein. The sample records some 1.8 million distinct CDR3 sequences, about two fifths being singletons. Sequencing was performed on blood. These receptors all come from a human donor in good health. The CDR3 runs from the conserved cysteine through the conserved F or W. Each record gives: V gene, clone size, J gene, CDR3 protein. Expanded clones get a size class; other rows say once, few or many, or leave the size out.

>TRBV29-1|NA|TRBJ1-5
CSARLGGWNQPQHF
>TRBV9|many|TRBJ2-7
CASSVEALNYEQYF
>TRBV29-1|NA|TRBJ2-1
CSVRTGLYNEQFF
>TRBV12-3/TRBV12-4|NA|TRBJ1-5
CATSLTVNQPQHF
>TRBV29-1|many|TRBJ2-1
CSVEGTSEEQFF
>TRBV7-9|few|TRBJ1-2
CASSLDGRSGYTF
>TRBV20-1|NA|TRBJ1-5
CSAVQTLAPSNQPQHF
>TRBV4-3|NA|TRBJ1-2
CASSRAGEYGYTF
>TRBV6-2/TRBV6-3|few|TRBJ1-1
CASSPRPQMNTEAFF
>TRBV3-1|NA|TRBJ1-5
CASSQGPPGQVNQPQHF
>TRBV27|NA|TRBJ1-5
CASSLSQGGNQPQHF
>TRBV29-1|NA|TRBJ1-1
CSVVNRGRNTEAFF
>TRBV29-1|NA|TRBJ1-4
CSVAPVLKVEKLFF
>TRBV20-1|NA|TRBJ2-7
CSAREQAVSYEQYF
>TRBV20-1|NA|TRBJ2-5
CSAHGASRETQYF
>TRBV4-3|NA|TRBJ2-6
CASSQGWQGSGANVLTF
>TRBV7-2|few|TRBJ2-5
CASSFNYPETQYF
>TRBV6-2/TRBV6-3|NA|TRBJ1-2
CASRGLPNYGYTF
>TRBV4-3|NA|TRBJ1-2
CASSQVYREDGYTF
>TRBV6-2/TRBV6-3|NA|TRBJ2-3
CAGSVTILQGALYTDTQYF
>TRBV7-9|few|TRBJ1-2
CASSFGDRRYYGYTF
>TRBV12-3/TRBV12-4|NA|TRBJ2-4
CASSPGHPRGQNIQYF
>TRBV3-1|few|TRBJ2-3
CASSQQRGVTDTQYF
>TRBV10-3|few|TRBJ2-2
CAISEENRENGELFF
>TRBV15|few|TRBJ1-5
CATSRSRGGNQPQHF
>TRBV4-3|NA|TRBJ1-2
CASSHDRLLLYGYTF
>TRBV25-1|NA|TRBJ1-2
CASSADGTFVYGYTF
>TRBV14|NA|TRBJ2-1
CASSQMTGGGQFF
>TRBV12-3/TRBV12-4|NA|TRBJ2-3
CASTGSSWHTQYF
>TRBV7-2|NA|TRBJ2-5
CASSYRGRRETQYF
>TRBV27|few|TRBJ1-6
CASSLSRQSSYNSPLHF
>TRBV7-2|few|TRBJ1-6
CASSAQQGAGNSPLHF
>TRBV6-2/TRBV6-3|few|TRBJ1-5
CASRRTGAYSNQPQHF